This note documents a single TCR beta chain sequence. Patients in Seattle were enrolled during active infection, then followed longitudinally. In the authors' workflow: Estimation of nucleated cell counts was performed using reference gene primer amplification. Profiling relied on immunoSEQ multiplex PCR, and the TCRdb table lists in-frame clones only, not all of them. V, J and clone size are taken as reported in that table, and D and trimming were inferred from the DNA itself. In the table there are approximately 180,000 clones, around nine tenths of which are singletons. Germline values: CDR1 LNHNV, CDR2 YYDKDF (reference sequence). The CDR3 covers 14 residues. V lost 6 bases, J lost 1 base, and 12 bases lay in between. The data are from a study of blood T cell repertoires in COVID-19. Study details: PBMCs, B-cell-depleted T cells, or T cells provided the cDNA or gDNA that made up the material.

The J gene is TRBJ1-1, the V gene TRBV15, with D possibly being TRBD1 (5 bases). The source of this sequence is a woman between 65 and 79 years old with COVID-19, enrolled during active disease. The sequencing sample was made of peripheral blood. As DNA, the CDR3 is TGTGCCACCAGTCTCGAACAGGCGAACACTGAAGCTTTCTTT. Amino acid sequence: CATSLEQANTEAFF.